The next 32 T cell receptor beta chains were all read from a single sample in a study of PD-1 blockade in classical Hodgkin lymphoma. Time point given: cycle 4 day 1 (C4D1), after more than five weeks of nivolumab. Every patient experienced relapse after autologous stem cell transplantation, and brentuximab vedotin exposure varied. Measured with immunoSEQ multiplex PCR; TCRdb has only the in-frame clones, and not every one. Of fewer than 55,000 clones detected, around 78% appear once; the ten largest clones hold about 39%. The sample here was peripheral blood mononuclear cells (PBMCs), taken before the fourth cycle of nivolumab. Receptors originate from a human donor with classical Hodgkin lymphoma.

The gene calls are TRBV19 and TRBJ1-2; no clear D. The ends were cut back, 5 bases at V and 2 bases at J, with 9 bases in the middle. The CDR3 is 13 amino acids. From germline, CDR1 is LNHDA and CDR2 SQIVND (reference sequence). The CDR3 is CASSAQLNYGYTF. CDR3 coding DNA: TGTGCCAGTAGTGCACAGCTGAACTATGGCTACACCTTC.

This chain joins TRBV7-8 and TRBJ1-1; no firm D call. V was pared by 3 bases and J by 3 bases, with 11 bases between. This CDR3 contains 14 residues. CDR1 is SGHVS, CDR2 FQNEAQ, per germline. In DNA form, the CDR3 reads TGTGCCAGCAGCTTCCTGGACCGGGACACTGAAGCTTTCTTT. It yields the protein CASSFLDRDTEAFF.

The chain is built from TRBV4-3 and TRBJ1-1, with D possibly TRBD1 on 5 matching bases. The CDR3 runs to 15 residues. Germline V gene sequence: CDR1 LGHNA, CDR2 YSLEER. The V and J ends lost 4 bases and 4 bases respectively, with 16 bases between them. CDR3 bases: TGCGCCAGCAGCCCGGTGGGAGGGGTGGGCACTGAAGCTTTCTTT. It encodes CASSPVGGVGTEAFF.

This clone was found a few times. This chain uses TRBV5-4 with TRBJ2-2, with D possibly matching TRBD1 (6 bases). Trimming took off 2 bases at V and 3 bases at J, with 14 bases between the two ends. Germline lookup yields CDR1 SGHNT and CDR2 YYREEE (reference sequence). CDR3 length: 16 residues. CDR3 sequence (DNA): TGTGCCAGCAGCTTCTTCAGGGGTTCAGACACCGGGGAGCTGTTTTTT. It specifies CASSFFRGSDTGELFF.

This clone has more than one count but fewer than ten. The V gene is TRBV27, the J gene TRBJ1-1; D is ambiguous. The V end lost 5 bases, the J end lost 3 bases, and 10 bases lay between the germline ends. There are 13 residues in the CDR3. Germline CDR1 reads MNHEY; CDR2 reads SMNVEV (reference sequence). The CDR3 DNA reads TGTGCCAGCAGTCTGGACGGACACACTGAAGCTTTCTTT. Amino acids: CASSLDGHTEAFF.

The rearrangement joins TRBV11-3 to TRBJ2-5, with D possibly TRBD1 on 7 matching bases. Germline CDR1 and CDR2: SGHNT and YENEEA. Trimming left V 3 bases short and J 2 bases short, with 10 bases between. The CDR3 is 14 residues long. CDR3: CASSFQGGQETQYF. The DNA for the CDR3 is TGTGCCAGCAGCTTTCAGGGGGGACAAGAGACCCAGTACTTC.

The count of this clone is one. J is TRBJ2-3 and V is TRBV9, with D possibly matching TRBD1 (6 bases). The CDR3 consists of 15 residues. CDR1 is SGDLS and CDR2 is YYNGEE in the germline V gene. V gave up 4 bases and J gave up 2 bases, with 14 bases separating them. The CDR3, as DNA: TGTGCCAGCAGCTTTACTACAGGGCCCACAGATACGCAGTATTTT. Translation gives CASSFTTGPTDTQYF.

This clone was seen just once. This chain joins TRBV28 and TRBJ1-3; D is perhaps TRBD1 (5 bases). The CDR3 is made up of 15 amino acids. Germline V gene sequence: CDR1 MDHEN, CDR2 SYDVKM. V was shortened by 8 bases and J by 0 bases, with 14 bases between the two germline ends. The CDR3 here is CASRLQGNSGNTIYF. The CDR3 coding sequence is TGTGCCAGCCGCCTCCAGGGTAACTCTGGAAACACCATATATTTT.

The chain uses TRBV2 and TRBJ2-4; the match to TRBD1 covers 8 bases. CDR1 is SNHLY and CDR2 is FYNNEI in the germline V gene. V shed 5 bases and J 0 bases; nucleotides not matched to a gene: 6. The CDR3 runs to 16 residues. The CDR3 DNA is TGTGCCAGCAGTATGACAGGGGCGAGAGCCAAAAACATTCAGTACTTC. Its protein product is CASSMTGARAKNIQYF.

This rearrangement joins TRBV19 to TRBJ2-2, with D uncertain. V lost 3 bases and J 2 bases, leaving 19 bases between the germline ends. CDR3 length: 18 amino acids. CDR1 is LNHDA, CDR2 SQIVND, per germline (reference sequence). CDR3 DNA sequence: TGTGCCAGTAGTATCTTGCGGCAGGCAGAAAAAAACACCGGGGAGCTGTTTTTT. Protein sequence: CASSILRQAEKNTGELFF.

This clone was seen only a few times. The chain recombines TRBV7-2 with TRBJ1-2; TRBD1 matches 7 bases. This CDR3 has 14 amino acids. Germline CDR1 and CDR2: SGHTA and FQGNSA. Trimming at V came to 4 bases and at J to 8 bases, leaving 10 bases not matched to a gene. For the CDR3, the DNA is TGTGCCAGCAGCTCGAGCGACAGGGCAGGCGGCTACACCTTC. This translates into CASSSSDRAGGYTF.

This clone was seen only a few times. The CDR3 sequence is CASSVPRDTPGRGELFF. The CDR3 bases are TGTGCCAGCAGCGTCCCCCGGGACACCCCCGGACGCGGGGAGCTGTTTTTT. V usage is TRBV9 and J usage is TRBJ2-2, with D perhaps TRBD1 (6 bases). The CDR3 totals 17 residues. The germline CDR1 and CDR2 sequences are SGDLS and YYNGEE. Trimming left V 2 bases short and J 7 bases short, with 21 bases between.

The V gene is TRBV6-5, the J gene TRBJ2-3; 13 bases are shared with TRBD2. V shed 4 bases and J 7 bases; nucleotides not matched to a gene: 5. The germline V gene encodes CDR1 MNHEY and CDR2 SVGAGI. The CDR3 has 15 residues. CDR3 residues: CASSSTSGGAHTQYF. The DNA for the CDR3 is TGTGCCAGCAGTTCCACTAGCGGGGGGGCCCATACGCAGTATTTT.

The chain has TRBV2 and TRBJ1-2; the D is unclear. V was shortened by 2 bases and J by 4 bases, with 11 bases between the two germline ends. This CDR3 is 14 amino acids long. Germline V gene lookup returns CDR1 SNHLY and CDR2 FYNNEI. The CDR3 loop reads CASSELGQFYGYTF. DNA for the CDR3: TGTGCCAGCAGTGAATTAGGGCAGTTCTATGGCTACACCTTC.

The chain has TRBV20-1 and TRBJ2-7; D remains unclear. The germline gives CDR1 DFQATT, CDR2 SNEGSKA (reference sequence). The CDR3 covers 11 residues. Trimming took off 5 bases at V and 2 bases at J, with 7 bases between the two ends. The CDR3 nucleotides read TGCAGTGCTCGGAGCACCTACGAGCAGTACTTC. It yields the protein CSARSTYEQYF.

This clone was counted a few times. This chain joins TRBV19 and TRBJ1-6; no reliable D call. The CDR3 is 12 amino acids. Between the trimmed V and J ends, which lost 9 bases and 7 bases, there was a span of 10 bases. Germline values: CDR1 LNHDA, CDR2 SQIVND (reference sequence). The CDR3 loop reads CARERWNSPLHF. DNA for the CDR3: TGTGCCAGAGAGCGCTGGAATTCACCCCTCCACTTT.

This clone was seen a single time. This rearrangement joins TRBV27 to TRBJ2-1; 9 bases map to TRBD1. V lost 5 bases and J lost 7; bases outside the gene matches: 6. The CDR3 runs to 14 residues. The germline CDR1 and CDR2 sequences are MNHEY and SMNVEV (reference sequence). The chain's CDR3 is CASSLGQGLNEQFF. Written as DNA, the CDR3 is TGTGCCAGCAGTCTGGGACAGGGTCTGAATGAGCAGTTCTTC.

The V and J genes are TRBV14 and TRBJ1-2, with 11 positions matching TRBD1. Germline CDR1 is SGHDN and CDR2 is FVKESK. The V segment lost 5 bases and the J segment 4 bases; nucleotides outside the gene matches: 9. The CDR3 has 16 amino acids. CDR3 protein: CASSDGQGATLYGYTF. The CDR3 DNA sequence: TGTGCCAGCAGCGACGGACAGGGGGCCACCCTCTATGGCTACACCTTC.

The chain carries TRBV11-2 and TRBJ2-7, with a possible D match to TRBD1 (5 bases). Between the trimmed V and J ends, which lost 1 base and 0 bases, there was a span of 10 bases. Germline lookup yields CDR1 SGHAT and CDR2 FQNNGV. CDR3 length: 15 amino acids. The CDR3 nucleotides are TGTGCCAGCAGCTTAGCGTCGGACACCTCCTACGAGCAGTACTTC. It encodes CASSLASDTSYEQYF. The full variable domain, completed using reference TRBV11-2 and TRBJ2-7, is EAGVAQSPRYKIIEKRQSVAFWCNPISGHATLYWYQQILGQGPKLLIQFQNNGVVDDSQLPKDRFSAERLKGVDSTLKIQPAKLEDSAVYLCASSLASDTSYEQYFGPGTRLTVT.

V is TRBV7-9 and J is TRBJ2-3; TRBD2 matches at 9 bases. CDR3 length: 14 residues. J was trimmed by 1 base and V by 4 bases; bases with no gene match: 0. From germline, CDR1 is SEHNR and CDR2 FQNEAQ (reference sequence). This chain's CDR3 is CASSSSGGTDTQYF. The CDR3 bases are TGTGCCAGCAGCTCTAGCGGGGGCACAGATACGCAGTATTTT. Full variable domain (outside the CDR3, taken from reference TRBV7-9 and TRBJ2-3): DTGVSQNPRHKITKRGQNVTFRCDPISEHNRLYWYRQTLGQGPEFLTYFQNEAQLEKSRLLSDRFSAERPKGSFSTLEIQRTEQGDSAMYLCASSSSGGTDTQYFGPGTRLTVL.

The genes are TRBV4-2 and TRBJ2-3, with a tentative D call TRBD1 (5 bases). V was cut by 5 bases and J by 4 bases, with 16 bases left in between. The germline V gene has CDR1 LGHNA and CDR2 YNFKEQ. The CDR3 has 15 amino acids. The CDR3: CASSSGHQGSDTQYF. The CDR3 coding sequence is TGTGCCAGCAGCTCAGGTCACCAGGGATCAGATACGCAGTATTTT.

This rearrangement joins TRBV15 to TRBJ2-7; D is uncertain. Germline-derived CDR1 and CDR2 are LNHNV and YYDKDF (reference sequence). The CDR3 is 15 residues long. V lost 0 bases and J lost 5, with 14 bases in between. This chain's CDR3 is CATSREGRVRHEQYF. The CDR3 bases are TGTGCCACCAGCAGAGAGGGAAGGGTCAGGCACGAGCAGTACTTC.

This clone was seen only a few times. The chain carries TRBV27 and TRBJ1-1, with 7 bases fitting TRBD1. The CDR3 consists of 12 residues. The germline CDR1 and CDR2 sequences are MNHEY and SMNVEV (reference sequence). The trim removed 10 bases at V and 3 bases at J, leaving 5 bases unmatched. The CDR3 region is CATKGAYTEAFF. In DNA form, the CDR3 reads TGTGCCACCAAGGGGGCTTACACTGAAGCTTTCTTT.

The gene calls are TRBV10-3 and TRBJ1-2; D might be TRBD1 (5 bases). Germline V gene data show CDR1 as ENHRY and CDR2 as SYGVKD. The CDR3 is 14 amino acids. The ends were cut back, 4 bases at V and 2 bases at J, with 11 bases in the middle. Written as DNA, the CDR3 is TGTGCCATCAGTGGGGGCAGCCAGAACTATGGCTACACCTTC. Translated, it gives CAISGGSQNYGYTF.

V and J are TRBV4-1 and TRBJ2-5; 7 bases are shared with TRBD2. Germline V gene sequence: CDR1 MGHRA, CDR2 YSYEKL. CDR3 length: 13 residues. Losses at the gene ends were 5 bases for V and 5 bases for J; bases not matched to a gene: 5. The DNA of the CDR3 is TGCGCCAGCAGCATGGGGGGGGAGGAGACCCAGTACTTC. It is translated as CASSMGGEETQYF.

This chain uses TRBV6-5 with TRBJ1-1; D gene ambiguous. The V gene lost 4 bases and the J gene lost 1 base, with 1 base spanning the gap. The CDR3 covers 11 residues. CDR1 MNHEY and CDR2 SVGAGI come from the germline V gene. The CDR3, as DNA: TGTGCCAGCAGTTCGAACACTGAAGCTTTCTTT. Amino acid sequence: CASSSNTEAFF.

The chain recombines TRBV27 with TRBJ2-7; a weak D match, TRBD1 (6 bases). Deletions cut 6 bases from V and 5 bases from J, with 14 bases between. This CDR3 spans 13 amino acids. The germline CDR1 and CDR2 sequences are MNHEY and SMNVEV (reference sequence). The CDR3 protein is CASSPRGGNEQYF. For the CDR3, the DNA is TGTGCCAGCAGCCCAAGAGGGGGTAACGAGCAGTACTTC.

The chain joins TRBV7-8 to TRBJ1-6; 12 nucleotides match TRBD1. CDR1 is SGHVS, CDR2 FQNEAQ, per germline. This CDR3 contains 15 residues. After removal of 5 bases from V and 6 bases from J, the junction contained 2 bases not matched to a gene. The CDR3 sequence is CASSEGQGANSPLHF. CDR3 nucleotides: TGTGCCAGCAGCGAGGGACAGGGGGCTAATTCACCCCTCCACTTT.

V gene TRBV7-8 combines with J gene TRBJ2-7; a possible D gene is TRBD1 (5 bases). The CDR3 has 15 residues. Germline V CDR1 and CDR2: SGHVS, FQNEAQ. V lost 4 bases to trimming and J lost 0 bases, with 13 bases between them. Written as DNA, the CDR3 is TGTGCCAGCAGCTGGCAGGGTCGAATCTCCTACGAGCAGTACTTC. Amino acids: CASSWQGRISYEQYF.

J is TRBJ2-7 and V is TRBV6-5, with TRBD2 as a possible D gene (6 bases). The CDR3 sequence is 16 residues long. V lost 0 bases, J lost 2 bases, and 14 bases lay in between. Germline V CDR1 and CDR2: MNHEY, SVGAGI. The CDR3 DNA follows: TGTGCCAGCAGTTACTCGACATTCGGACTACCCTACGAGCAGTACTTC. It codes for CASSYSTFGLPYEQYF.

The chain has TRBV6-5 and TRBJ2-5; maybe TRBD2 (6 bases). V lost 0 bases and J lost 4, with 12 bases in between. This CDR3 is built from 15 residues. Germline lookup yields CDR1 MNHEY and CDR2 SVGAGI. CDR3 DNA sequence: TGTGCCAGCAGTTACTCGGAGGAGGGCGGAGAGACCCAGTACTTC. It specifies CASSYSEEGGETQYF.

V usage is TRBV2 and J usage is TRBJ1-1; D call uncertain. Trimming cost V 7 bases and J 7 bases, with 19 bases left between them. The CDR3 is 14 residues long. Germline CDR1 and CDR2: SNHLY and FYNNEI. CDR3 residues: CASKLAGPGNEAFF. The DNA for the CDR3 is TGTGCCAGCAAACTCGCCGGGCCCGGGAATGAAGCTTTCTTT.